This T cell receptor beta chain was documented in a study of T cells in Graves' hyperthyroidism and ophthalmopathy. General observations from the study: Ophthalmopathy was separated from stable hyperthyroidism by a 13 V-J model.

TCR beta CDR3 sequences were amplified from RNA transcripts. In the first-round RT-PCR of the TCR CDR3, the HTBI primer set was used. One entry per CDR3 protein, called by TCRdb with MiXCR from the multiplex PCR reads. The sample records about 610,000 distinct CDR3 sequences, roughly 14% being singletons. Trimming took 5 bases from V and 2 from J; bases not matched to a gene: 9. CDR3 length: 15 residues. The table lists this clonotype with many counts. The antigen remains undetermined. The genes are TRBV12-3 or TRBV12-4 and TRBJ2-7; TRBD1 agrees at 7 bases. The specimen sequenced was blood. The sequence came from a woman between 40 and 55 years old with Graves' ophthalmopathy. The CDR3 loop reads CASSRDRENTYEQYF. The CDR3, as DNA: TGTGCCAGCAGTCGAGACAGGGAAAATACCTACGAGCAGTACTTC.